These 5 T cell receptor beta chains originate from one sample sequenced in a study of blood T cell repertoires in COVID-19. Data came from immunoSEQ multiplex PCR; TCRdb stores just in-frame clones and leaves some out. Of under 300,000 clones listed, 84% were seen once; the top ten hold about 4%. Specimen: peripheral blood. The receptor set was obtained from a man aged 45-65 years with acute or convalescent COVID-19.

This chain connects TRBV7-6 to TRBJ2-2, with 9 nucleotides matching TRBD2. V was clipped by 4 bases and J by 0 bases; unmatched bases: 6. Germline lookup yields CDR1 SGHVS and CDR2 FNYEAQ. The CDR3 sequence is 17 residues long. The CDR3 here is CASSSRAGGSNTGELFF. The CDR3 DNA follows: TGTGCCAGCAGCTCACGAGCGGGAGGATCGAACACCGGGGAGCTGTTTTTT.

This sequence joins TRBV6-4 and TRBJ2-1; 10 nucleotides align to TRBD2. The CDR3 totals 16 residues. V lost 7 bases and J lost 6; bases outside the gene matches: 12. CDR1 and CDR2 from the germline V gene are MRHNA and SNTAGT. The CDR3: CASNLLGLAAVNEQFF. CDR3 sequence (DNA): TGTGCCAGCAACCTCCTCGGACTAGCGGCTGTCAATGAGCAGTTCTTC.

The gene calls are TRBV7-8 and TRBJ2-3, with D unresolved. This CDR3 is built from 13 residues. V was clipped by 1 base and J by 5 bases, with 7 bases between them. Germline V CDR1 and CDR2: SGHVS, FQNEAQ. The CDR3 spells CASSLGGLDTQYF. The CDR3 bases are TGTGCCAGCAGCTTAGGTGGGCTAGATACGCAGTATTTT.

This chain connects TRBV11-3 to TRBJ1-5, with 7 positions matching TRBD1. The CDR3 loop spans 17 amino acids. Looked up from germline, CDR1 is SGHNT and CDR2 is YENEEA. The ends lost 6 bases at V and 3 bases at J; junction bases unmatched: 14. In DNA, the CDR3 is TGTGCCAGCAGTCGTGGACAGGAGCTCCTTAACAATCAGCCCCAGCATTTT. As protein: CASSRGQELLNNQPQHF.

The chain carries TRBV5-4 and TRBJ1-4; 12 nucleotides agree with TRBD1. V shed 4 bases and J 4 bases; nucleotides not matched to a gene: 5. The germline V gene has CDR1 SGHNT and CDR2 YYREEE (reference sequence). This CDR3 spans 16 amino acids. The CDR3 here is CASSTGTGGVNEKLFF. In nucleotides, the CDR3 is TGTGCCAGCAGCACCGGGACAGGGGGCGTTAATGAAAAACTGTTTTTT.